The 16 T cell receptor beta chains reported below all come from one sample, sequenced in a study of cytomegalovirus exposure and HLA in healthy donors. The PCR had 60 Vbeta and 13 Jbeta primers. Assay used: immunoSEQ multiplex PCR; TCRdb lists only in-frame clones, some missing. The repertoire holds 110,000 or so clones, with 78% as singletons. Specimen: PBMCs. The receptors here all came from a man aged 30-40 years in good health and CMV-seronegative.

Details on this clone: Germline and junction disagree at one end, which may indicate a read error. The same CDR3 can be traced to other DNA sequences in this sample. The V and J genes are TRBV7-9 and TRBJ2-1; perhaps TRBD1 as D (6 bases). The CDR3 loop spans 14 amino acids. The germline gives CDR1 SEHNR, CDR2 FQNEAQ (reference sequence). The CDR3 coding sequence is TGTGCCAGCAGTCGGACAGCCGGCTACAACGAGCAGTTCTTC. Its translation is CASSRTAGYNEQFF.

This rearrangement joins TRBV30 to TRBJ1-4; D might be TRBD1 (6 bases). Germline lookup yields CDR1 GTSNPN and CDR2 SVGIG (reference sequence). CDR3 length equals 19 residues. The ends were cut back, 0 bases at V and 10 bases at J, with 30 bases in the middle. CDR3 residues: CAWSVEQGHGPGLVGKLFF. CDR3 sequence (DNA): TGTGCCTGGAGTGTCGAACAGGGCCATGGGCCAGGGCTAGTCGGAAAACTGTTTTTT.

This rearrangement joins TRBV5-1 to TRBJ2-3; 7 bases are a match to TRBD1. The ends lost 3 bases at V and 4 bases at J; junction bases unmatched: 11. The CDR3 sequence is 16 residues long. Germline lookup yields CDR1 SGHRS and CDR2 YFSETQ. CDR3 loop: CASSWRPGQPSDTQYF. The DNA for the CDR3 is TGCGCCAGCAGCTGGCGTCCGGGACAGCCCTCAGATACGCAGTATTTT.

The chain links TRBV2 to TRBJ1-5; D is unresolved. This CDR3 comprises 14 residues. Germline CDR1 reads SNHLY; CDR2 reads FYNNEI. The V gene lost 7 bases and the J gene lost 6 bases, with 16 bases spanning the gap. The CDR3 DNA reads as TGTGCCAGCAAAGGTCCGGGAATTATTCAGCCCCAGCATTTT. This encodes CASKGPGIIQPQHF.

The chain uses TRBV6-5 and TRBJ1-1; perhaps TRBD1 as D (5 bases). CDR3 length: 14 residues. CDR1 MNHEY and CDR2 SVGAGI come from the germline V gene. V lost 2 bases, J lost 4 bases, and 11 bases lay in between. The CDR3 DNA reads TGTGCCAGCAGTTACGGAGGCGGGGGCACTGAAGCTTTCTTT. This translates into CASSYGGGGTEAFF.

This chain joins TRBV7-9 and TRBJ1-2; 11 bases are shared with TRBD1. V was pared by 6 bases and J by 4 bases, with 7 bases of the junction left unmatched. CDR3 length: 15 amino acids. Germline CDR1 is SEHNR and CDR2 is FQNEAQ (reference sequence). CDR3 in DNA: TGTGCCAGCAGGAAGCCGGGACAGGGGGTCTATGGCTACACCTTC. Amino acids: CASRKPGQGVYGYTF.

The chain employs TRBV4-3 and TRBJ1-6; the match to TRBD1 covers 7 bases. Germline CDR1 and CDR2: LGHNA and YSLEER. V shed 4 bases and J 7 bases; nucleotides not matched to a gene: 7. The CDR3 is 15 amino acids. CDR3 sequence: CASSLSGGDNSPLHF. The CDR3 bases are TGCGCCAGCAGCCTCTCAGGGGGTGACAATTCACCCCTCCACTTT.

The J gene is TRBJ2-1, the V gene TRBV12-1; the table's D call of TRBD2 was not tested on the DNA. TRBV12-1 is flagged as a pseudogene. There are 18 residues in the CDR3. The CDR3 is CASSFVPGTSGSVDEQFF. DNA of the CDR3: TGTGCCAGCAGCTTTGTGCCCGGGACTAGCGGGAGTGTTGATGAGCAGTTCTTC.

This sequence joins TRBV4-3 and TRBJ2-7, with D possibly TRBD1 on 5 matching bases. The CDR3 consists of 15 residues. Trimming shortened V by 0 bases and J by 7 bases, and 16 bases separated the two germline ends. CDR1 is LGHNA, CDR2 YSLEER, per germline. The CDR3 sequence is CASSQDGAHIPEQYF. The CDR3 DNA follows: TGCGCCAGCAGCCAAGATGGGGCTCACATACCTGAGCAGTACTTC.

This clone was counted once. The V and J genes are TRBV28 and TRBJ1-5, with no clear D. CDR1 is MDHEN, CDR2 SYDVKM, per germline. Trimming removed 5 bases at V and 5 bases at J, with 7 bases between. The CDR3 has 12 residues. CDR3 bases: TGTGCCAGCAGTCAGAATCATCAGCCCCAGCATTTT. Protein: CASSQNHQPQHF.

The CDR3 sequence is CASSVASRTGGNEKLFF. The CDR3 DNA reads TGTGCCAGCAGCGTAGCGAGTAGGACAGGAGGAAATGAAAAACTGTTTTTT. The chain is built from TRBV9 and TRBJ1-4; 7 nucleotides line up with TRBD1. V was pared by 0 bases and J by 5 bases, with 10 bases of the junction left unmatched. Germline CDR1 is SGDLS and CDR2 is YYNGEE. The CDR3 sequence is 17 residues long.

The chain uses TRBV10-3 and TRBJ2-3; 11 positions match TRBD2. Germline CDR1 ENHRY, CDR2 SYGVKD. V gave up 7 bases and J gave up 1 base; unmatched junction bases: 4. This CDR3 is 15 amino acids long. The CDR3 here is CAINRLAGRTDTQYF. The CDR3 nucleotides read TGTGCCATCAATAGACTAGCGGGACGCACAGATACGCAGTATTTT.

The rearrangement links TRBV10-1 to TRBJ2-5, with TRBD1 identical over 12 bases. This CDR3 comprises 16 residues. Germline lookup yields CDR1 WNHNN and CDR2 SYGVQD (reference sequence). V lost 0 bases and J lost 6; bases outside the gene matches: 5. The CDR3: CASSESGTGGLQTQYF. The CDR3 coding sequence is TGCGCCAGCAGTGAGTCGGGGACAGGGGGCCTACAGACCCAGTACTTC.

V is TRBV9 and J is TRBJ2-1; 16 nucleotides line up with TRBD2. The CDR3 sequence is 17 residues long. CDR1 is SGDLS and CDR2 is YYNGEE in the germline V gene. Trimming took 3 bases from V and 10 from J; bases not matched to a gene: 10. The CDR3 DNA is TGTGCCAGCAGCGCCGGGGCGGGGACTAGCGGGAGGGTGGAGCAGTTCTTC. Translating it yields CASSAGAGTSGRVEQFF.

The J gene is TRBJ2-6, the V gene TRBV28, with TRBD1 identical over 7 bases. The CDR3 is made up of 16 amino acids. Germline assignment: CDR1 MDHEN and CDR2 SYDVKM. Losses at the gene ends were 6 bases for V and 4 bases for J; bases not matched to a gene: 9. The CDR3 nucleotides are TGTGCCAGCAGAATAAGGGGGCAGTCGGGGGCCAACGTCCTGACTTTC. This translates into CASRIRGQSGANVLTF.

J is TRBJ2-7 and V is TRBV7-9; 8 bases align to TRBD1. Germline V CDR1 and CDR2: SEHNR, FQNEAQ (reference sequence). J was trimmed by 1 base and V by 5 bases; bases with no gene match: 7. The length of the CDR3 is 15 residues. CDR3 nucleotides: TGTGCCAGCAGCCCACAGGGGGTGTTTTCCTACGAGCAGTACTTC. Its translation is CASSPQGVFSYEQYF.